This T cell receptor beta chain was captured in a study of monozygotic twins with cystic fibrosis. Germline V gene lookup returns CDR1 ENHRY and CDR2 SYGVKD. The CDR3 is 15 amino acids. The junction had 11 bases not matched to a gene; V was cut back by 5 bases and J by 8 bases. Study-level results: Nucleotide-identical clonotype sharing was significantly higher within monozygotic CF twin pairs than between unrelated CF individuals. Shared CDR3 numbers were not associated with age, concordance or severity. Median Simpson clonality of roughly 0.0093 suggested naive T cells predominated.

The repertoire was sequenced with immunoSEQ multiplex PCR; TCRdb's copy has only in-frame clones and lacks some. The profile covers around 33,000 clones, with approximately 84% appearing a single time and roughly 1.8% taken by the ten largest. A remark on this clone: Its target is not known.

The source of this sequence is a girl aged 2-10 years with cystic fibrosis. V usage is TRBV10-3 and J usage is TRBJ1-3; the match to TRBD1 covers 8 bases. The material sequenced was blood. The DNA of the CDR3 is TGTGCCATCAGTCCTGCAGGGGGCGCGGGATACACCATATATTTT. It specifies CAISPAGGAGYTIYF.